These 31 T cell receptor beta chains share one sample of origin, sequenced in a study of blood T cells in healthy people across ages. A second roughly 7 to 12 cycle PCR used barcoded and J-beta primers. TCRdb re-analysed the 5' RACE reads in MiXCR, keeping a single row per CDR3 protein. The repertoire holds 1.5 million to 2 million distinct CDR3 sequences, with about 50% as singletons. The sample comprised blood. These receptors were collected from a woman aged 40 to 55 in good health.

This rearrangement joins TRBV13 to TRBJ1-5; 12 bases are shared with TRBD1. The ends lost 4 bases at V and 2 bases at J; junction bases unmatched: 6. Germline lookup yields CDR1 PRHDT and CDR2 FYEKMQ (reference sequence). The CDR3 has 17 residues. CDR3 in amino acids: CASSSRDRGRGNQPQHF. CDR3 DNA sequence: TGTGCCAGCAGCTCCAGGGACAGGGGGCGAGGCAATCAGCCCCAGCATTTT.

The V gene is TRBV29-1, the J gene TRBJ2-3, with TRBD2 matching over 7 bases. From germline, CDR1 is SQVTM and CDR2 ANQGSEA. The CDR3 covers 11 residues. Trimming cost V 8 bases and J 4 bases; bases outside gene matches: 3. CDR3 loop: CSLGGADTQYF. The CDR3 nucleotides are TGCAGCCTGGGAGGGGCAGATACGCAGTATTTT.

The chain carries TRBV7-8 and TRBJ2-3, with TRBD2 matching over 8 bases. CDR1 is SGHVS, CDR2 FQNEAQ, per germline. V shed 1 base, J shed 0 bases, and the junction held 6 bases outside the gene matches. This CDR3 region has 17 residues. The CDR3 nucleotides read TGTGCCAGCAGCTTAGTTCTAGCGGGCGCTAGCACAGATACGCAGTATTTT. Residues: CASSLVLAGASTDTQYF.

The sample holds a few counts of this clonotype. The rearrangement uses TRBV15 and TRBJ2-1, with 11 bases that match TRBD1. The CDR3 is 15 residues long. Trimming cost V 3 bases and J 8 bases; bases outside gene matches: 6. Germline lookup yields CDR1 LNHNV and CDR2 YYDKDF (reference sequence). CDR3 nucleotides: TGTGCCACCAGCAGGCCCGGACAGGGGGCATATGAGCAGTTCTTC. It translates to CATSRPGQGAYEQFF.

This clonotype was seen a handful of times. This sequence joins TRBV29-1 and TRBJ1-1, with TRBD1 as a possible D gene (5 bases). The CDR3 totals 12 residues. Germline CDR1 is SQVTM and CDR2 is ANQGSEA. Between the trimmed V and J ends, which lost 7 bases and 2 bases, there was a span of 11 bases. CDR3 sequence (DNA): TGCAGCGCAACCGGGGGTAACACTGAAGCTTTCTTT. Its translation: CSATGGNTEAFF.

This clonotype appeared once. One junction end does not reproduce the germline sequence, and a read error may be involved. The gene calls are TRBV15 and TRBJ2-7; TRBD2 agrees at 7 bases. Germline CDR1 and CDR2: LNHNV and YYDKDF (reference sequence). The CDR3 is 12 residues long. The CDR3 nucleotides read TGTGCCACCAGCAGGAGGGACTACGAGCGGTACTTC. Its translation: CATSRRDYERYF.

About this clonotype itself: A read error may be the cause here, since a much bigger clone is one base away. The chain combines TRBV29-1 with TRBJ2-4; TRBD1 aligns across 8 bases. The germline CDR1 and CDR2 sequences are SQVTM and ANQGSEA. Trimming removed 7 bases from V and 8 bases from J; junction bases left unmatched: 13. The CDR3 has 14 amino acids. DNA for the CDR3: TGCAGCGCAGGAACGGGACAGGCGATGGACATTCAGTACTTC. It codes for CSAGTGQAMDIQYF.

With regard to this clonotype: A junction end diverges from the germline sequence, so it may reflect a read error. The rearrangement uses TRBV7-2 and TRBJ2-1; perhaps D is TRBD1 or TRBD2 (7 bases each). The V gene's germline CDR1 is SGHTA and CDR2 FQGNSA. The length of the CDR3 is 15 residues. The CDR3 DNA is TGTGCCAGCAGCATGGGGGGGTCAGGGGGGAGTGAGCAGTTTTTC. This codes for CASSMGGSGGSEQFF.

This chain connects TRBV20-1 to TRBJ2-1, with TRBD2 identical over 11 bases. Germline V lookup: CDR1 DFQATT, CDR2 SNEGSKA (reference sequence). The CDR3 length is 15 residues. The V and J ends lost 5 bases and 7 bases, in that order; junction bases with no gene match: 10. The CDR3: CSACSSGGLRNEQFF. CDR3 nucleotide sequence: TGCAGTGCTTGCTCTAGCGGGGGGCTGCGAAATGAGCAGTTCTTC.

Written as DNA, the CDR3 is TGCAGTGCTAAGTGGGACAGGGGAATTAGGACTGAAGCTTTCTTT. This encodes CSAKWDRGIRTEAFF. This rearrangement joins TRBV20-1 to TRBJ1-1; 10 positions match TRBD1. The CDR3 is 15 residues long. Germline V lookup: CDR1 DFQATT, CDR2 SNEGSKA (reference sequence). V lost 4 bases to trimming and J lost 5 bases; unmatched junction nucleotides: 10.

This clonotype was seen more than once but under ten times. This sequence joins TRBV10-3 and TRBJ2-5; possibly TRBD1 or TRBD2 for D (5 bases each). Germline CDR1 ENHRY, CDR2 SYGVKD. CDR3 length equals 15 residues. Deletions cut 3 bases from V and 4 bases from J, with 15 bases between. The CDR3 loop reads CAISDREGARETQYF. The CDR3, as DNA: TGTGCCATCAGTGACCGGGAAGGGGCACGAGAGACCCAGTACTTC.

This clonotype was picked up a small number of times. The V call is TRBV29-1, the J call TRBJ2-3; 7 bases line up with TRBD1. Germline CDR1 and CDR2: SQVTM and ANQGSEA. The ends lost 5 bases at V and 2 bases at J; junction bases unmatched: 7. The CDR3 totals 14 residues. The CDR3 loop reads CSVRTGANTDTQYF. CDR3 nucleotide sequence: TGCAGCGTTCGAACAGGGGCTAACACAGATACGCAGTATTTT.

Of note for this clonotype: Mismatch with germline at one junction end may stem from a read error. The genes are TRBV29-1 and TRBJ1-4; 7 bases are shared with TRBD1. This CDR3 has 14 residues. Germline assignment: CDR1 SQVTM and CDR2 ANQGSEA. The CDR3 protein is CSARGDSNNEELFF. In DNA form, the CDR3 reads TGCAGCGCTCGAGGGGACAGCAATAATGAAGAACTGTTTTTT.

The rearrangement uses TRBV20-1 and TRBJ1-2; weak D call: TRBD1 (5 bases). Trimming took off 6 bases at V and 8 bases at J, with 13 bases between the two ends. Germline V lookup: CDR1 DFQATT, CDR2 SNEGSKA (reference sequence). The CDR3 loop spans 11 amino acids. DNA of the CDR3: TGCAGTGCCCCCCAGTCAGGGGGCTACACCTTC. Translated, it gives CSAPQSGGYTF.

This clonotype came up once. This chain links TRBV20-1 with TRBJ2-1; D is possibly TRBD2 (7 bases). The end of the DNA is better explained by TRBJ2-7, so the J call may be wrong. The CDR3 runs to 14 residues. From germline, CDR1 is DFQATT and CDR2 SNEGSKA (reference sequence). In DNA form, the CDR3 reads TGCAGTGCTAGAGCGGGGGGCCTCTACAATGAGCAGTACTTC. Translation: CSARAGGLYNEQYF.

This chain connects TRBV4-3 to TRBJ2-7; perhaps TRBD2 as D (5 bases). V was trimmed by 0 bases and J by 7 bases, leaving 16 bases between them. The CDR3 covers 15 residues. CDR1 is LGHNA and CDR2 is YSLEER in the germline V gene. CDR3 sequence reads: CASSQEGSGLGEQYF. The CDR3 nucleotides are TGCGCCAGCAGCCAAGAAGGTTCGGGGTTGGGAGAGCAGTACTTC.

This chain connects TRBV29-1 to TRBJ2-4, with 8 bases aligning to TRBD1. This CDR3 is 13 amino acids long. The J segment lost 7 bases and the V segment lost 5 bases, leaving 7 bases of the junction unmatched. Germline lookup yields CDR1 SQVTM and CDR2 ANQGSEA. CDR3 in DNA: TGCAGCGTTCTGGGTGGACAGGGCAACATTCAGTACTTC. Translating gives CSVLGGQGNIQYF.

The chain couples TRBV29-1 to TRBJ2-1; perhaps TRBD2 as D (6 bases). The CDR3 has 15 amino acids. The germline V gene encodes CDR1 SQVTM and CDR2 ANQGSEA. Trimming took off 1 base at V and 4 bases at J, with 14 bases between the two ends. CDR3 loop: CSVEGGVSFYNEQFF. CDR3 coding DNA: TGCAGCGTTGAAGGCGGGGTCAGCTTTTACAATGAGCAGTTCTTC.

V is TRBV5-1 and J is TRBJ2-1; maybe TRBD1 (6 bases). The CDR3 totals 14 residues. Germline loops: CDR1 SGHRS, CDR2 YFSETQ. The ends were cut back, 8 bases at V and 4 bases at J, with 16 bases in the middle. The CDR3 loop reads CARVYRVPYNEQFF. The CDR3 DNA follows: TGCGCCAGAGTGTACAGGGTCCCGTACAATGAGCAGTTCTTC. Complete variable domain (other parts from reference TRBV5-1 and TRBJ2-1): KAGVTQTPRYLIKTRGQQVTLSCSPISGHRSVSWYQQTPGQGLQFLFEYFSETQRNKGNFPGRFSGRQFSNSRSEMNVSTLELGDSALYLCARVYRVPYNEQFFGPGTRLTVL.

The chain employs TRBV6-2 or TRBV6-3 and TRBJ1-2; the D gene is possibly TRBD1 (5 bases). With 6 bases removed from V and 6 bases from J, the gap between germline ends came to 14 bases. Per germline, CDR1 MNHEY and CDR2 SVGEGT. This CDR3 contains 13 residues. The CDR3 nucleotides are TGTGCCAGCAGACGACAGACTCCTAATGGCTACACCTTC. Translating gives CASRRQTPNGYTF.

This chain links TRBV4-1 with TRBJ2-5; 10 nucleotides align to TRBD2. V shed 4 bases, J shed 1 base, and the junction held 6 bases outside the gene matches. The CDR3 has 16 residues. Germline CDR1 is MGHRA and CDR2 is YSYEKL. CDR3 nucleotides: TGCGCCAGCAGCCCCCAACTAGCGGGGAGCCAAGAGACCCAGTACTTC. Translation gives CASSPQLAGSQETQYF.

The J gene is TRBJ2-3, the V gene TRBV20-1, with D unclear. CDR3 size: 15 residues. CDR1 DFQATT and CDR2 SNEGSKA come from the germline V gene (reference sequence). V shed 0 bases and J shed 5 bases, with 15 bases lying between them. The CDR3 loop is CSAREARRVVDTQYF. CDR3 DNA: TGCAGTGCTAGAGAGGCGCGGCGAGTGGTAGATACGCAGTATTTT.

The CDR3 loop is CASSLLAGTIYQETQYF. CDR3 nucleotide sequence: TGTGCCAGCAGCTTACTAGCGGGAACCATTTACCAAGAGACCCAGTACTTC. V usage is TRBV5-4 and J usage is TRBJ2-5, with 10 bases matching TRBD2. Germline CDR1 and CDR2: SGHNT and YYREEE (reference sequence). The CDR3 has 17 residues. Trimming at V came to 2 bases and at J to 0 bases, leaving 7 bases not matched to a gene.

The CDR3, as DNA: TGTGCCAGCAGTTACTCAGAGGTGGCCCGTTGGGGAGTTTCGGCCCAGTACTTC. Amino acid sequence: CASSYSEVARWGVSAQYF. This rearrangement joins TRBV6-5 to TRBJ2-7, with a possible D match to TRBD2 (5 bases). Germline values: CDR1 MNHEY, CDR2 SVGAGI. Trimming cost V 0 bases and J 10 bases, with 28 bases left between them. The CDR3 loop spans 18 amino acids.

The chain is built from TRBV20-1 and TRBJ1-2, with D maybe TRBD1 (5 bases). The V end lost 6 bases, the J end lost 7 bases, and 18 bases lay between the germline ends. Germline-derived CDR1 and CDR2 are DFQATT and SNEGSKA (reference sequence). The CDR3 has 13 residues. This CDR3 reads CSAVRQMIVGYTF. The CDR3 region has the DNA TGCAGTGCGGTGCGACAGATGATTGTTGGCTACACCTTC.

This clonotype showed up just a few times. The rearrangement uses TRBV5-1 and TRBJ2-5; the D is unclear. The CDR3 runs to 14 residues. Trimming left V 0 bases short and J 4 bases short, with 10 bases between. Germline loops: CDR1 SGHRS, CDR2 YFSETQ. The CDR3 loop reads CASSLEGTLETQYF. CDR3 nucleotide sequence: TGCGCCAGCAGCTTGGAGGGCACCTTAGAGACCCAGTACTTC.

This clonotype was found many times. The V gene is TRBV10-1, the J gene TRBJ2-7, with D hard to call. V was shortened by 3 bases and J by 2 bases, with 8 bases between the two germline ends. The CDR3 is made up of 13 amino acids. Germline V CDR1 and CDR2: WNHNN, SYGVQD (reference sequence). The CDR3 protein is CASSDSPTYEQYF. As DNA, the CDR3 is TGCGCCAGCAGTGATAGCCCTACCTACGAGCAGTACTTC.

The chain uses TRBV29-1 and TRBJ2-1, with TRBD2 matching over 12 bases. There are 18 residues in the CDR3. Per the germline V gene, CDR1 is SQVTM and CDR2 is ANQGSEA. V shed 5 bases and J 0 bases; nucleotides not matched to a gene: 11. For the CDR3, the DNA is TGCAGCGTTTCACCGGGACTAGCGGGCCCAAGCTCCTACAATGAGCAGTTCTTC. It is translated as CSVSPGLAGPSSYNEQFF.

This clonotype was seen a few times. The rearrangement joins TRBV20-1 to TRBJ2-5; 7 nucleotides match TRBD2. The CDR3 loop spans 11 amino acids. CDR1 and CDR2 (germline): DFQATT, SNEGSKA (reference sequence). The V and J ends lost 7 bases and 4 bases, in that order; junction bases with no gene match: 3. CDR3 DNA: TGCAGTGTAGGGACTACAGAGACCCAGTACTTC. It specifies CSVGTTETQYF.

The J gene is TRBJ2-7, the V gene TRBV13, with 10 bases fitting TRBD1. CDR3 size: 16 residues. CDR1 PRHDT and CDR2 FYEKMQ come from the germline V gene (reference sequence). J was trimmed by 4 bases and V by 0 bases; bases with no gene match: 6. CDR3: CASSLGLGQGGYEQYF. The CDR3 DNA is TGTGCCAGCAGCTTAGGCCTTGGACAGGGGGGGTACGAGCAGTACTTC.

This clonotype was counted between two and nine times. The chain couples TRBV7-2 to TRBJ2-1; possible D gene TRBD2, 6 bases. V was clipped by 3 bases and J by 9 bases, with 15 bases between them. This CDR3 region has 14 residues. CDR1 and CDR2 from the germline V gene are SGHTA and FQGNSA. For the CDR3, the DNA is TGTGCCAGCAGCTTGGAGGGGCTTACGGGTGAGCAGTTCTTC. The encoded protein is CASSLEGLTGEQFF.